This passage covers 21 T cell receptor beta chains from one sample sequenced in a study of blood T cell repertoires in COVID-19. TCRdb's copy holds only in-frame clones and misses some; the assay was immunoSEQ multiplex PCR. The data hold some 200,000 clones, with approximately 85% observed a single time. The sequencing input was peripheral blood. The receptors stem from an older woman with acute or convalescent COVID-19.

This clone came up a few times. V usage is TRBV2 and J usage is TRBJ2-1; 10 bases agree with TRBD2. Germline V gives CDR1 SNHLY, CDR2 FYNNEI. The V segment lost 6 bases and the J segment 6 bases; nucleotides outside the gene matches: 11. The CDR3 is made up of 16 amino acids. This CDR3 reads CASRRSGTSVINEQFF. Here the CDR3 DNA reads TGTGCCAGCAGACGGAGTGGGACTAGCGTGATCAATGAGCAGTTCTTC. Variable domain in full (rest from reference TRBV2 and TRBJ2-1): EPEVTQTPSHQVTQMGQEVILRCVPISNHLYFYWYRQILGQKVEFLVSFYNNEISEKSEIFDDQFSVERPDGSNFTLKIRSTKLEDSAMYFCASRRSGTSVINEQFFGPGTRLTVL.

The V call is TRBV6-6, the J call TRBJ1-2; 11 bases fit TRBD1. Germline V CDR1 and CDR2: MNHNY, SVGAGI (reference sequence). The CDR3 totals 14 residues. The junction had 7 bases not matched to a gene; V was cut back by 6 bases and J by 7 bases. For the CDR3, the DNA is TGTGCCAGCAGCCGAGGACAGGGGGCGCTTGGCTACACCTTC. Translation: CASSRGQGALGYTF.

The CDR3 DNA sequence: TGTGCCAGCAGTTTTAGGGGGAGGAACACTGAAGCTTTCTTT. Encoded protein: CASSFRGRNTEAFF. The V call is TRBV27, the J call TRBJ1-1; tentative D call: TRBD1 (6 bases). This CDR3 contains 14 residues. Trimming removed 3 bases at V and 1 base at J, with 9 bases between. Per germline, CDR1 MNHEY and CDR2 SMNVEV (reference sequence).

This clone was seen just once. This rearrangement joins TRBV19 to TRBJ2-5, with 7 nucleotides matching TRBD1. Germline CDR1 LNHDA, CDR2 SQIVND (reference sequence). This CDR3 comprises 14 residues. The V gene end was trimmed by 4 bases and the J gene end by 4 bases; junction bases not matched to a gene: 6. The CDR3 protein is CASSTLDRRETQYF. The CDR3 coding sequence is TGTGCCAGTAGTACCTTGGACAGGAGAGAGACCCAGTACTTC.

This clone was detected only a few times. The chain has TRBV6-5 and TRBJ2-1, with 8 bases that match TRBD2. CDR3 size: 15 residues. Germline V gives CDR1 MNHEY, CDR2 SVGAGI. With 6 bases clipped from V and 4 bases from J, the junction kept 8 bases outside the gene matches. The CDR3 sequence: CASSQRELYYNEQFF. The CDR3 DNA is TGTGCCAGCAGCCAGCGGGAGCTGTATTACAATGAGCAGTTCTTC.

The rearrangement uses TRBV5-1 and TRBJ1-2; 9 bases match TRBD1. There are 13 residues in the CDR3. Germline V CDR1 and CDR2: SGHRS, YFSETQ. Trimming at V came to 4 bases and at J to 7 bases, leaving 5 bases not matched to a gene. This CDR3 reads CASSPGQGIGYTF. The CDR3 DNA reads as TGCGCCAGCAGCCCGGGACAGGGAATTGGCTACACCTTC.

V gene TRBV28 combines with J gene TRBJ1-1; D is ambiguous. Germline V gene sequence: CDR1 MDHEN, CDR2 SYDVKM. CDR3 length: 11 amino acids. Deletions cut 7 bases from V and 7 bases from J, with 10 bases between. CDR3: CASTRYSEAFF. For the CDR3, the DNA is TGTGCCAGCACTCGGTACAGTGAAGCTTTCTTT.

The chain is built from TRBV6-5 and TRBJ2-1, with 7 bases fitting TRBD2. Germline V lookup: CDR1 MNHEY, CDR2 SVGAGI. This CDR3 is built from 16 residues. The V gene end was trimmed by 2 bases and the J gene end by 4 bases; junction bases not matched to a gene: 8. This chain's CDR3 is CASSYPMGGSYNEQFF. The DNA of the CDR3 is TGTGCCAGCAGTTACCCTATGGGCGGGAGTTACAATGAGCAGTTCTTC.

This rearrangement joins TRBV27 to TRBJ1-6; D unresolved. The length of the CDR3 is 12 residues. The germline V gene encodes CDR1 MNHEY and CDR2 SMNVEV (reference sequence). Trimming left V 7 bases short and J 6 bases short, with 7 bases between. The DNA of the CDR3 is TGTGCCAGCACCAGTTTTAATTCACCCCTCCACTTT. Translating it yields CASTSFNSPLHF.

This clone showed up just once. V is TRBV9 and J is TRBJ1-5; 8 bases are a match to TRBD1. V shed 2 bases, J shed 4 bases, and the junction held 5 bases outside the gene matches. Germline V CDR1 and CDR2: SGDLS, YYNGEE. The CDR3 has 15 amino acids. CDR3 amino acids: CASSVGTGANQPQHF. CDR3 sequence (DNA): TGTGCCAGCAGCGTGGGGACAGGTGCGAATCAGCCCCAGCATTTT.

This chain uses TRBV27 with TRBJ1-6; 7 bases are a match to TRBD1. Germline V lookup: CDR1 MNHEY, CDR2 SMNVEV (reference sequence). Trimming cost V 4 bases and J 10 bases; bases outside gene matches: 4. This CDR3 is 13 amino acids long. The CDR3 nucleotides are TGTGCCAGCAGTTATCCAGGGGGATCACCCCTCCACTTT. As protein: CASSYPGGSPLHF.

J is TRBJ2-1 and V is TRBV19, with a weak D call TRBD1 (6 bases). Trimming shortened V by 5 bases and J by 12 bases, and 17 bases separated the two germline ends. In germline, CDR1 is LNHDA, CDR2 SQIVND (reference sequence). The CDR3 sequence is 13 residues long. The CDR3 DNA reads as TGTGCCAGTAGTCCCCACAGGGAACCCGGGCAGTTCTTC. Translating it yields CASSPHREPGQFF.

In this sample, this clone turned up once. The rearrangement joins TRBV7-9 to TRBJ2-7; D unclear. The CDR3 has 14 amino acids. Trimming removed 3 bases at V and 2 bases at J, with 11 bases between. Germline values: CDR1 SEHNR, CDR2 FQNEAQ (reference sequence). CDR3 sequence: CASSFSDKTYEQYF. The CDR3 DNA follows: TGTGCCAGCAGCTTTTCAGACAAGACCTACGAGCAGTACTTC. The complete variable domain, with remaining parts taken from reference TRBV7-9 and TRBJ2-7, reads DTGVSQNPRHKITKRGQNVTFRCDPISEHNRLYWYRQTLGQGPEFLTYFQNEAQLEKSRLLSDRFSAERPKGSFSTLEIQRTEQGDSAMYLCASSFSDKTYEQYFGPGTRLTVT.

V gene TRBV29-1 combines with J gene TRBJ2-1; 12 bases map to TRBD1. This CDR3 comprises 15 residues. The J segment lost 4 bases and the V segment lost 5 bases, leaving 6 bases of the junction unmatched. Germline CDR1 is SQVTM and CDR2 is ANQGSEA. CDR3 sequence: CSVSGTGGAYNEQFF. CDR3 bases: TGCAGCGTTTCCGGGACAGGGGGCGCTTACAATGAGCAGTTCTTC.

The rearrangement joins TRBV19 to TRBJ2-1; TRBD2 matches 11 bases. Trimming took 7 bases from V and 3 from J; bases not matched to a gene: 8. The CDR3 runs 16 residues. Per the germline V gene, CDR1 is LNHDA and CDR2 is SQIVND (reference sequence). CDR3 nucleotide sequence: TGTGCCAGTAATAGGCGGACTAGCGGGCTCTACAATGAGCAGTTCTTC. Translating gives CASNRRTSGLYNEQFF.

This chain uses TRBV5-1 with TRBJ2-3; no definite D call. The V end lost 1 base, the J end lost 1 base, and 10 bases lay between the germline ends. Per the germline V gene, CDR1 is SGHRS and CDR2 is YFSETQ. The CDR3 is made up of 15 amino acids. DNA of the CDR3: TGCGCCAGCAGCTTGCTACGTCCTGGCACAGATACGCAGTATTTT. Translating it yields CASSLLRPGTDTQYF.

CDR3 loop: CASSVGALAGAGTDTQYF. CDR3 coding DNA: TGTGCCAGCAGCGTAGGGGCACTAGCGGGAGCCGGGACAGATACGCAGTATTTT. This chain joins TRBV9 and TRBJ2-3, with 11 bases fitting TRBD2. The CDR3 length is 18 residues. CDR1 SGDLS and CDR2 YYNGEE come from the germline V gene. V lost 0 bases to trimming and J lost 3 bases; unmatched junction nucleotides: 9.

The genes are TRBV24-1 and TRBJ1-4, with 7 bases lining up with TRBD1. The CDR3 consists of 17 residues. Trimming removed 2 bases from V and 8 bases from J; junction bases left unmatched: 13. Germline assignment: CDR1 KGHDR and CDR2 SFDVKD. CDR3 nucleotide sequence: TGTGCCACCAGTGATTCGCCAAGACAGGGTGGATACGAAAAACTGTTTTTT. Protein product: CATSDSPRQGGYEKLFF.

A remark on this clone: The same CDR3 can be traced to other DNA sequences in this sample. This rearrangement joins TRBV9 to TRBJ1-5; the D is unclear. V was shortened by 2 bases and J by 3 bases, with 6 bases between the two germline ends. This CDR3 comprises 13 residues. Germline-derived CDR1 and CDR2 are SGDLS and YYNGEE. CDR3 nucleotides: TGTGCCAGCAGCGTGGCTCCCAATCAGCCCCAGCATTTT. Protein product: CASSVAPNQPQHF.

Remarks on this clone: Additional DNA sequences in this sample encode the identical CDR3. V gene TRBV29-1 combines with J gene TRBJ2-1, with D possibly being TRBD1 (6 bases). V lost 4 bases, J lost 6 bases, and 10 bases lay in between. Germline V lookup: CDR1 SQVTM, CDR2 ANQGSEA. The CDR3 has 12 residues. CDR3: CSVGLGGNEQFF. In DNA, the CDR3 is TGCAGCGTTGGATTAGGGGGCAATGAGCAGTTCTTC.

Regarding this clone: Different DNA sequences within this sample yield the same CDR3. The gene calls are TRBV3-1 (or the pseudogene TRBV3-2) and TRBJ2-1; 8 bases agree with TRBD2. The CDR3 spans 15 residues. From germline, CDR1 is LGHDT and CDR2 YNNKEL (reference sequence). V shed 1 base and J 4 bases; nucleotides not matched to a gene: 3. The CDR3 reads CASSQGSGVYNEQFF. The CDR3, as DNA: TGTGCCAGCAGCCAAGGTAGCGGGGTTTACAATGAGCAGTTCTTC.